The rows below give T cell receptor beta chains drawn from one sample of a study of blood T cell repertoires in COVID-19. TCRdb keeps only in-frame clones here, not all; method: immunoSEQ multiplex PCR. The sample lists approximately 250,000 clones; less than 90% were seen once. Source material: peripheral blood. The receptors were gathered from a man in his fifties or sixties who had recovered from COVID-19. CDR3s include the opening cysteine and the closing phenylalanine or tryptophan. A D gene is named only where the DNA matches it firmly. Size is stated for part of the rows, as once, few or many counts, or as a class when the clone is expanded.

TRBJ1-2	NA	NA	TRBV9	TGTGCCAGCAGCGCGGCCCGTGGGCAGGGCTTCTATGGCTACACCTTC	CASSAARGQGFYGYTF
TRBJ2-5	NA	TRBD2	TRBV5-1	TGCGCCAGCAGCGGGCTAACGGGACTAGCGGGAGAGACCCAGTACTTC	CASSGLTGLAGETQYF
TRBJ1-2	few	NA	TRBV30	TGTGCCTGGAGTACAGGGTTTGGCTACACCTTC	CAWSTGFGYTF
TRBJ2-5	once	TRBD1	TRBV5-8	TGTGCCAGCAGTAAAGGACAGGGGATTCCCCAAGAGACCCAGTACTTC	CASSKGQGIPQETQYF
TRBJ1-5	NA	NA	TRBV28	TGTGCCAGCAGTTTCGGGACACGCGCCCAGCATTTT	CASSFGTRAQHF
TRBJ2-7	NA	TRBD2	TRBV30	TGTGCCTGGAGTGTAAGTAGGTGGGCTAGCGGGACTCCCCCCGGCGAGCAGTACTTC	CAWSVSRWASGTPPGEQYF
TRBJ1-1	NA	NA	TRBV11-2	TGTGCCAGCAGCCAACAGATGAACACTGAAGCTTTCTTT	CASSQQMNTEAFF
TRBJ2-7	few	TRBD2	TRBV7-8	TGTGCCAGCAGGGATTCAGGGACTACTCGCGAGCAGTACTTC	CASRDSGTTREQYF
TRBJ1-6	NA	TRBD1	TRBV19	TGTGCCAGTAGCGGACAGGGGTATAATTCACCCCTCCACTTT	CASSGQGYNSPLHF
TRBJ1-5	NA	NA	TRBV6-5	TGTGCCAGCAGTTGGTTAGTGAATAGCAATCAGCCCCAGCATTTT	CASSWLVNSNQPQHF
TRBJ2-1	once	NA	TRBV18	TGTGCCAGCTCACCAGTGGCAGGAAGGGGCAATGAGCAGTTCTTC	CASSPVAGRGNEQFF
TRBJ2-5	NA	TRBD2	TRBV7-2	TGTGCCAGCAGCTTAAGCACTAGCGGGGGCCAAGAGACCCAGTACTTC	CASSLSTSGGQETQYF
TRBJ2-1	once	NA	TRBV7-9	TGTGCCAGCAGCCTACCACATGAGCAGTTCTTC	CASSLPHEQFF
TRBJ2-3	NA	NA	TRBV18	TGTGCCAGCTCACCACCTATGTGGGCCCGGGGAACAGATACGCAGTATTTT	CASSPPMWARGTDTQYF
TRBJ2-1	once	NA	TRBV19	TGTGCCAGTAGTACCAGGGACTCGCGTTACAATGAGCAGTTCTTC	CASSTRDSRYNEQFF
TRBJ2-2	NA	TRBD2	TRBV19	TGTGCCAGTAGGCGGTTAGCGGGAGTCGTCCCCGGGGAGCTGTTTTTT	CASRRLAGVVPGELFF
TRBJ1-1	NA	NA	TRBV7-3	TGTGCCAGCAGCAATGGGAGGAGGGGCACGGGAACTGAAGCTTTCTTT	CASSNGRRGTGTEAFF
TRBJ2-7	NA	NA	TRBV12-3/TRBV12-4	TGTGCCAGCAGTTTAGGGCTCTACGAGCAGTACTTC	CASSLGLYEQYF
TRBJ2-7	NA	TRBD2	TRBV11-2	TGTGCCAGCAGCTCGGGACTAGCGGGGTACGAGCAGTACTTC	CASSSGLAGYEQYF
TRBJ2-7	NA	NA	TRBV19	TGTGCCAGTAGTACAGGGGCTCTAGCCTACGAGCAGTACTTC	CASSTGALAYEQYF
TRBJ2-3	NA	NA	TRBV5-1	TGCGCCAGCAGTTGGGACAACACAGATACGCAGTATTTT	CASSWDNTDTQYF
TRBJ1-1	NA	NA	TRBV6-1	TGTGCCAGCAGTGAAGGGCGGTGGGTAGGAATGAACACTGAAGCTTTCTTT	CASSEGRWVGMNTEAFF
TRBJ2-1	NA	NA	TRBV29-1	TGCAGCGTCACAGGGATGAACCCAAATGAGCAGTTCTTC	CSVTGMNPNEQFF
TRBJ2-2	NA	TRBD2	TRBV5-4	TGTGCCAGCAGCTTGAGGACTAGCGGGAGGGCCCCAGACACCGGGGAGCTGTTTTTT	CASSLRTSGRAPDTGELFF
TRBJ2-2	few	NA	TRBV4-2	TGTGCCAGCAGCCAAGCCTTAAACACCGGGGAGCTGTTTTTT	CASSQALNTGELFF
TRBJ2-7	NA	NA	TRBV6-5	TGTGCCAGCAGTTACACTCAAGTCGCGTACGAGCAGTACTTC	CASSYTQVAYEQYF
TRBJ1-2	NA	TRBD1	TRBV9	TGTGCCAGCAGCGTAGGGGGACAGGGAGGGTATGGCTACACCTTC	CASSVGGQGGYGYTF
TRBJ2-5	NA	NA	TRBV4-1	TGCGCCAGCAGCCAAGATCTAAACAGAAAAGAGACCCAGTACTTC	CASSQDLNRKETQYF
TRBJ2-3	NA	TRBD1	TRBV5-4	TGTGCCAGCAGCTTGGGGGGACAGGGAACAGATACGCAGTATTTT	CASSLGGQGTDTQYF
TRBJ2-2	NA	NA	TRBV6-4	TGTGCCAGCAGTGACTCAGGAGGTTACGGGGAGCTGTTTTTT	CASSDSGGYGELFF
TRBJ2-6	NA	TRBD2	TRBV2	TGTGCCAGCAGTTCCATAGCGGGGGGGCCAGGGGCCAACGTCCTGACTTTC	CASSSIAGGPGANVLTF
TRBJ2-3	few	NA	TRBV7-8	TGTGCCAGCAGAAATACCGGGTCTCGGGACACAGATACGCAGTATTTT	CASRNTGSRDTDTQYF
TRBJ1-6	NA	TRBD1	TRBV16	TGTGCCAGCAGCCAACTGACAGGGGGATCGAATTCACCCCTCCACTTT	CASSQLTGGSNSPLHF
TRBJ2-7	once	NA	TRBV7-9	TGTGCCAGCAGCCCCCGGGTTAGCAACGAGCAGTACTTC	CASSPRVSNEQYF
TRBJ2-7	once	NA	TRBV5-1	TGCGCCAGCAGCTTGGTTAGCGGTCCCTACGAGCAGTACTTC	CASSLVSGPYEQYF
TRBJ1-4	NA	NA	TRBV5-5	TGTGCCAGCAGCTCCGAAATAACAGGGATTAATGAAAAACTGTTTTTT	CASSSEITGINEKLFF
TRBJ2-3	NA	NA	TRBV9	TGTGCCAGCAGCGTAGGGGCGGGGCTGATCGCAGATACGCAGTATTTT	CASSVGAGLIADTQYF
TRBJ2-2	once	NA	TRBV5-1	TGCGCCAGCAGCTTACCGGGTAGCGGAGTCACCGGGGAGCTGTTTTTT	CASSLPGSGVTGELFF
TRBJ2-7	NA	NA	TRBV2	TGTGCCAGCAAGGGGGGGGCGGGACGGCTCGAGCAGTACTTC	CASKGGAGRLEQYF
TRBJ2-2	NA	TRBD2	TRBV30	TGTGCCTGGAGTCCCCCGGGACTAACCACCGGGGAGCTGTTTTTT	CAWSPPGLTTGELFF
TRBJ2-1	NA	TRBD1	TRBV2	TGTGCCAGCAGTGTTTATCGGGTTACAGGGGGCGGCGATGAGCAGTTCTTC	CASSVYRVTGGGDEQFF
TRBJ1-1	NA	NA	TRBV5-5	TGTGCCAGCAGCGGTAGGACACTGAACACTGAAGCTTTCTTT	CASSGRTLNTEAFF
TRBJ2-7	few	TRBD2	TRBV19	TGTGCCAGTACCAATAGCGGGGCTCGGGGCGAGCAGTACTTC	CASTNSGARGEQYF
TRBJ1-4	once	NA	TRBV5-4	TGTGCCAGCAGCTTGGCCCCGTTCGGGGCAACTAATGAAAAACTGTTTTTT	CASSLAPFGATNEKLFF
TRBJ2-3	NA	NA	TRBV2	TGTGCCAGCGTTGGAGGCGCAGATACGCAGTATTTT	CASVGGADTQYF
TRBJ2-1	few	NA	TRBV18	TGTGCCAGCTCACCCCCCGAGCGGACTTACTCCTACAATGAGCAGTTCTTC	CASSPPERTYSYNEQFF